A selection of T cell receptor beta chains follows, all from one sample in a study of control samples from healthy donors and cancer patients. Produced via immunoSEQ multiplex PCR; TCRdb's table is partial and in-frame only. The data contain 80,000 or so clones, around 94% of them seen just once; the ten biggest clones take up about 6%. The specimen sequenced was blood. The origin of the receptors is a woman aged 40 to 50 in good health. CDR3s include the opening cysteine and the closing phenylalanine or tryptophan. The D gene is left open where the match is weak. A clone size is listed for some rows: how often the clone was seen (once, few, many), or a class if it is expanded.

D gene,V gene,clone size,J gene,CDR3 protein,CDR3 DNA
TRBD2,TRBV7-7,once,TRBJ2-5,CASSLVGAGPLQETQYF,TGTGCCAGCAGCTTAGTGGGAGCGGGGCCTTTACAAGAGACCCAGTACTTC
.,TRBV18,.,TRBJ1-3,CASSPGEGTAIYF,TGTGCCAGCTCACCGGGTGAGGGAACGGCCATATATTTT
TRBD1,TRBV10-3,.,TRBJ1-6,CAIHAGTDYRSPLHF,TGTGCCATCCACGCAGGGACAGACTATCGGTCACCCCTCCACTTT
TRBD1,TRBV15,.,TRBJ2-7,CATSRSLGGRGLEQYF,TGTGCCACCAGCAGATCACTTGGGGGAAGGGGGCTCGAGCAGTACTTC
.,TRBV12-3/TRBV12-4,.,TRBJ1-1,CASNNRGDTEAFF,TGTGCCAGCAACAATCGGGGGGACACTGAAGCTTTCTTT
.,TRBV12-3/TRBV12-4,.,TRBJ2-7,CASSLTAYEQYF,TGTGCCAGCAGTTTAACAGCCTACGAGCAGTACTTC
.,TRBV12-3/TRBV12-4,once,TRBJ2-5,CASRPDMPETQYF,TGTGCCAGCAGACCGGACATGCCGGAGACCCAGTACTTC
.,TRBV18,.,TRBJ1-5,CASSPNHRGNQPQHF,TGTGCCAGCTCTCCTAATCACAGGGGCAATCAGCCCCAGCATTTT
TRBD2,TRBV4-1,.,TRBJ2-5,CASSQDTSGRRAETQYF,TGCGCCAGCAGCCAAGACACTAGCGGGAGAAGGGCCGAGACCCAGTACTTC
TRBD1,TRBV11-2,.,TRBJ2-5,CASSQGVETQYF,TGTGCCAGCAGTCAGGGGGTAGAGACCCAGTACTTC
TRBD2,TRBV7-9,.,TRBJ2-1,CASSLSRPAGDNEQFF,TGTGCCAGCAGCTTAAGCCGCCCCGCGGGAGACAATGAGCAGTTCTTC
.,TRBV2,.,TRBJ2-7,CASSGGGGTYEQYF,TGTGCCAGCAGTGGTGGCGGGGGCACCTACGAGCAGTACTTC
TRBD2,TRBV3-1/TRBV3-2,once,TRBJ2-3,CASSQNGGGTTDTQYF,TGTGCCAGCAGCCAAAATGGCGGGGGGACCACAGATACGCAGTATTTT
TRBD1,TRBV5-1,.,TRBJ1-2,CASSLVEGQGNYGYTF,TGCGCCAGCAGCTTGGTAGAGGGACAGGGTAACTATGGCTACACCTTC
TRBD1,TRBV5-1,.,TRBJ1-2,CASSPEGIGQGKYGYTF,TGCGCCAGCAGCCCGGAAGGAATAGGACAGGGCAAATATGGCTACACCTTC
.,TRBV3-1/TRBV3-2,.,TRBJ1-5,CASSGRGNQPQHF,TGTGCCAGCAGTGGACGGGGAAATCAGCCCCAGCATTTT
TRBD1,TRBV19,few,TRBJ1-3,CASSPDRDGNTIYF,TGTGCCAGTAGTCCCGACAGGGATGGAAACACCATATATTTT
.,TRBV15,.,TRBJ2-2,CATSSPDIYEPNTGELFF,TGTGCCACCAGCAGCCCCGACATCTACGAACCGAACACCGGGGAGCTGTTTTTT
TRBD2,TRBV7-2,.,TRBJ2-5,CASSLVTAGGVGETQYF,TGTGCCAGCAGCTTAGTTACAGCGGGAGGGGTTGGGGAGACCCAGTACTTC
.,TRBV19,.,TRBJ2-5,CASTDGGSIQTQYF,TGTGCCAGTACGGACGGGGGTTCCATCCAGACCCAGTACTTC
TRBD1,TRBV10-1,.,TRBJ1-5,CASSSDRGKFQPQHF,TGCGCCAGCAGTTCTGACAGGGGAAAGTTTCAGCCCCAGCATTTT
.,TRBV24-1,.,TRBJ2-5,CATSDSREETQYF,TGTGCCACCAGTGATTCCAGGGAAGAGACCCAGTACTTC
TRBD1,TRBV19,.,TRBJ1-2,CASSTSTGWAEIYTF,TGTGCCAGTAGTACTTCGACAGGGTGGGCGGAAATCTACACCTTC
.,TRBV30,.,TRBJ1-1,CAWTDRDTEAFF,TGTGCCTGGACGGATCGGGACACTGAAGCTTTCTTT
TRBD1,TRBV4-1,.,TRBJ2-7,CASSLWTGAYEQYF,TGCGCCAGCAGCCTATGGACAGGGGCGTACGAGCAGTACTTC
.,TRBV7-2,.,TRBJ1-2,CASSQGAGGGGYTF,TGTGCCAGCAGCCAAGGGGCGGGGGGTGGTGGCTACACCTTC
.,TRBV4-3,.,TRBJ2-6,CASSQDQGAGANVLTF,TGCGCCAGCAGCCAAGACCAGGGTGCTGGGGCCAACGTCCTGACTTTC
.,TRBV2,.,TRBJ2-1,CASSDLNYNEQFF,TGTGCCAGCAGTGATTTAAACTACAATGAGCAGTTCTTC
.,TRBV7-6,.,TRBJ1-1,CASSLGDTRNTEAFF,TGTGCCAGCAGCTTAGGGGACACCAGGAACACTGAAGCTTTCTTT
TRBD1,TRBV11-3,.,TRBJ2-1,CASSLTGGIFNEQFF,TGTGCCAGCAGCTTGACAGGGGGCATCTTTAATGAGCAGTTCTTC
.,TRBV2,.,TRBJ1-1,CASSDSQGRTEAFF,TGTGCCAGCAGTGATTCCCAGGGGCGGACTGAAGCTTTCTTT
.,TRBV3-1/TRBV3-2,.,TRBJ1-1,CASSLEGEMTEAFF,TGTGCCAGCAGCCTTGAGGGCGAAATGACTGAAGCTTTCTTT
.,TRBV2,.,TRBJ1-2,CASRDEGGNYGYTF,TGTGCCAGCAGGGATGAAGGGGGAAACTATGGCTACACCTTC
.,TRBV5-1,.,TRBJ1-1,CASSLAAGGTEAFF,TGCGCCAGCAGCTTGGCCGCGGGAGGCACTGAAGCTTTCTTT
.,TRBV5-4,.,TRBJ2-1,CASSLTGEQFF,TGTGCCAGCAGCTTAACCGGTGAGCAGTTCTTC
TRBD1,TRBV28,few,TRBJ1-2,CASGSIDRGYTGYTF,TGTGCCAGCGGAAGTATAGACAGGGGGTATACAGGCTACACCTTC
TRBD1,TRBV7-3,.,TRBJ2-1,CASSVQGGNEQFF,TGTGCCAGCAGCGTACAGGGGGGCAATGAGCAGTTCTTC
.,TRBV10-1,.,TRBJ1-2,CASSEPGGYGYTF,TGCGCCAGCAGTGAGCCGGGGGGCTATGGCTACACCTTC
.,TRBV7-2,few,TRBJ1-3,CASSLQHGGNTIYF,TGTGCCAGCAGCTTACAACATGGTGGAAACACCATATATTTT
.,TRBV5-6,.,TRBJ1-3,CASSLVSDSGNTIYF,TGTGCCAGCAGCTTAGTGTCGGACTCTGGAAACACCATATATTTT
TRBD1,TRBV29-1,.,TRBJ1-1,CSVIDRGGTEAFF,TGCAGCGTTATAGACAGGGGTGGCACTGAAGCTTTCTTT
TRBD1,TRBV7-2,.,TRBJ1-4,CASRRTGGDEKLFF,TGTGCCAGCAGACGGACAGGGGGGGATGAAAAACTGTTTTTT
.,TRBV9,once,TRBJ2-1,CASSVRGSYNEQFF,TGTGCCAGCAGCGTAAGGGGATCCTACAATGAGCAGTTCTTC
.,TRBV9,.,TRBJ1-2,CASSVDSHGALYGYTF,TGTGCCAGCAGCGTGGACTCCCATGGGGCCCTATATGGCTACACCTTC
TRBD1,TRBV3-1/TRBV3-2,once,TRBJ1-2,CASSKGTGGDGYTF,TGTGCCAGCAGCAAAGGGACAGGGGGCGATGGCTACACCTTC
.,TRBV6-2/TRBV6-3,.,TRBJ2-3,CASSYARLLGPDTQYF,TGTGCCAGCAGTTACGCAAGACTCTTAGGGCCAGATACGCAGTATTTT
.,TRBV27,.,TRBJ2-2,CASSSVFTGELFF,TGTGCCAGCAGTTCCGTATTCACCGGGGAGCTGTTTTTT
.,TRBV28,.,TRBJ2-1,CASRLPQGGNNEQFF,TGTGCCAGCAGGCTCCCTCAGGGGGGTAACAATGAGCAGTTCTTC
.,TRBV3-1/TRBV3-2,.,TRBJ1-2,CASSQDTSFYGYTF,TGTGCCAGCAGCCAGGACACATCCTTCTATGGCTACACCTTC